The sequence of this T cell receptor beta chain was determined in a study of prognosis after radiotherapy for stage I lung cancer (dated by TCRdb to the early 2020s). Regarding the research as a whole: About 19 stage I NSCLC patients were enrolled in Nanjing, China, between early 2018 and January 2019. In fourteen patients the disease was a newly diagnosed primary stage I lung tumor, whereas roughly 5 had oligometastatic NSCLC following surgical resection of the primary tumor. All patients were regarded as medically inoperable, because of comorbidities in 11 to 12 patients and refusal of surgery in more than 5 patients. The cohort included about a dozen men and about six women, with a median age of around 70 years and a range of roughly 50 to 85 years. Squamous cell carcinoma histology was identified in 7 or 8 patients, and adenocarcinoma histology was identified in about a dozen patients. Image-guided IMRT or VMAT was used to deliver SBRT in 3 to 5 fractions at a biologically effective dose of at least 100 Gy. No patient received concurrent therapy alongside SBRT. About 20% of the 19 patients developed distant metastases after SBRT, at a median of roughly seven months; the other 15 showed no significant progression. This study profiled peripheral blood TCR beta repertoires from stage I NSCLC patients before and after stereotactic body radiotherapy and linked the repertoires to distant failure. A total of around 40 blood samples from 20 or so patients were sequenced, with one sample obtained before and one obtained after SBRT for each patient.

Broader findings and caveats from the paper: Post-SBRT Shannon entropy and its change from baseline were lower in patients who developed distant metastases; baseline Shannon entropy was not associated with metastases. The study was limited by the small cohort and short follow-up, and independent validation of the study findings is required. None of the reported P values were adjusted for multiple comparisons. Tumor specificity of expanded TCR clones was not determined. Differences by metastasis status were reportedly seen in TRBV and TRBJ usage frequencies, involving two V genes at baseline and, after SBRT, several V genes and two J genes. After SBRT, the count of unique TCR clones dropped from a median of about 10,000 beforehand to roughly 6,800 afterward (Wilcoxon paired P=0.011).

Two rounds of multiplex PCR on genomic DNA were used to amplify the TCR beta CDR3 region. The first PCR round used primers specific to each TRBV and TRBJ gene, with sequences filed in Chinese patent CN105087789A. Universal primers were used in the second round of PCR. The Roche High Pure PCR Template Preparation Kit was used to extract genomic DNA from frozen PBMCs. Libraries were sequenced paired-end with 151 bp reads on an Illumina HiSeq 3000. In the original analysis: CutAdapt was used to discard raw reads that did not contain the multiplex PCR primer sequences. Using PEAR, the high-quality paired reads were merged into contigs. TRB V, D and J gene segments were assigned to each contig with MiXCR by alignment to reference sequences. To remove sequencing errors, CDR3 sequences were clustered according to base quality and sequence similarity. Shannon entropy normalized by the natural log of productive TCR sequence number was used as the measure of diversity. To get clonality, Shannon entropy was divided by the natural log of the number of unique clonotypes, and that result was subtracted from one. Using the Youden index from ROC curves, the researchers picked the repertoire-metric cut-offs for progression-free survival, and all analyses were carried out in R 3.5.3. TCRdb reworked the public reads: Q25 trimming with fastp, MiXCR clone assembly, productive beta chains retained. Rows are unified per CDR3 protein, each entry keeping the most common DNA and genes. TCRdb's processing, not the authors' own work, is the source of the V and J calls. For this sample the table gives around 30,000 distinct CDR3 sequences, of which about 29% were detected only once. Together, the top ten hold around a third of the sample.

The CDR3 holds 16 amino acids from the cysteine to the phenylalanine. Only the CDR3 DNA stays, 48 bases, in frame from base 1. V is trimmed back by 6 bases and J by 2 bases, and the junction contains 12 bases that no gene match accounts for. CDR1 SQVTM and CDR2 ANQGSEA were looked up in the germline V gene. A word on this clonotype: The clone's antigen remains unknown. Possible read error: a much larger clone is one base away.

No patient had a history of other malignancies or prior chemotherapy or radiotherapy, and all had node-negative disease on CT and PET/CT. Around 6 milliliters of peripheral venous blood were drawn into EDTA tubes at each of two time points. PBMCs were isolated by Ficoll-Paque Plus density-gradient centrifugation. Samples were stored at -80°C immediately after collection until analysis. The receptor comes from a donor over 45 with non-small cell lung cancer. The receptor chain draws on TRBV29-1 and TRBJ2-3; 9 of the junction bases match TRBD1. This material consisted of PBMCs, taken before or after stereotactic body radiation therapy (not recorded which). The bases read TGCAGCGTAGGTCCCGGGACAGGGATAGTCACAGATACGCAGTATTTT. This encodes CSVGPGTGIVTDTQYF.